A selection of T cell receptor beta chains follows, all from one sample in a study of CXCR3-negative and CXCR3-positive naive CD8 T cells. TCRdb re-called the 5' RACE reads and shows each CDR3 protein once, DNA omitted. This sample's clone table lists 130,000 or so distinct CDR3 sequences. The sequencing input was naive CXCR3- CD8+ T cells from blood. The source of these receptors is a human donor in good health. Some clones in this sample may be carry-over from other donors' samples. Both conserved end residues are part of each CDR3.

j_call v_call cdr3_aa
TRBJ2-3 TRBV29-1 CSPREGAGADTQYF
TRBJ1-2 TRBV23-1 CASSQTYGYTF
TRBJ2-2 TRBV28 CASRRLAGPGELFF
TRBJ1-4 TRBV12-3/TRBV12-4 CASSRRQGGTNEKLFF
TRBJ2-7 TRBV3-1 CASSQVTGTARLKQYF
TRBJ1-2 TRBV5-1 CASSLSGTRPSAYGYTF
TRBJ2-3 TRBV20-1 CSARERSTDTQYF
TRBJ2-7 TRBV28 CASSLSRDYEQYF
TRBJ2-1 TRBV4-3 CASSSALNTNEQFF
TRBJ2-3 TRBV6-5 CASSSGREDLEDTQYF
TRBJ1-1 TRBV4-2 CASSHPDREGDSTEAFF
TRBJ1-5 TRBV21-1 CASEQPHSQGASNQPQHF
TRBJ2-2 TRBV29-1 CSVEQGAGTGELFF
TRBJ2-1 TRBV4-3 CASSQDQGRVYEQFF
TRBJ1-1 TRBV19 CASSPRTGTVLSTEAFF
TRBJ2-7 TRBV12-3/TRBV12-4 CASTVAGGRYEQYF
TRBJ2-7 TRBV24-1 CATSDGAYEQYF
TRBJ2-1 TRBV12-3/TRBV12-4 CASSLDRGVVDEQFF
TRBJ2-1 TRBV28 CASSLSNPNNERFF
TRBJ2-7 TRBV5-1 CASSLEGRKYEQYF
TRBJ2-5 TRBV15 CATSGRRDTGKETQYF
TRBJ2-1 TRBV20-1 CSAGWEENLSYNEQFF
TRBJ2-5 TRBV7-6 CASSTYRGRQETQYF
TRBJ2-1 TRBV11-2 CASSPGHRPFEQFF
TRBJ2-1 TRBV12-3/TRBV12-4 CASSPPRGTSGYYNEQFF
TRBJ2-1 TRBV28 CASSLFGDRDHEQFF
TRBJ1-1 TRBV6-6 CASRPGSGMNTEAFF
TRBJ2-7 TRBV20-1 CSASGTVSYEQYF
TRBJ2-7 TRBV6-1 CASSDPWPSYEQYF
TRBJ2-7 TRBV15 CATSRDQRSVSHEQYF
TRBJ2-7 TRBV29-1 CSVGDQVYEQYF
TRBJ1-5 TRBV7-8 CASSDMRVGSNQPQHF
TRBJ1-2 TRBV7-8 CASSLRAVSQGYTF
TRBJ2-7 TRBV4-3 CASSQGASGGAYEQYF
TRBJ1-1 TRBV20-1 CSARNEGVPAMNTEAFF
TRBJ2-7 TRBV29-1 CSVRGLPNRSPYEQYF
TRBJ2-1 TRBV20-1 CSARSRPPLSYNEQFF
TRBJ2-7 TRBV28 CASDAGLNYEQYF
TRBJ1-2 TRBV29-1 CSVEDMIISSYGYTF
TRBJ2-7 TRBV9 CASSVGPGTGIREQYF
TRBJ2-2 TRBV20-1 CSARDATSGSGRTGELFF
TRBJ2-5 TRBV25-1 CASSRHQETQYF